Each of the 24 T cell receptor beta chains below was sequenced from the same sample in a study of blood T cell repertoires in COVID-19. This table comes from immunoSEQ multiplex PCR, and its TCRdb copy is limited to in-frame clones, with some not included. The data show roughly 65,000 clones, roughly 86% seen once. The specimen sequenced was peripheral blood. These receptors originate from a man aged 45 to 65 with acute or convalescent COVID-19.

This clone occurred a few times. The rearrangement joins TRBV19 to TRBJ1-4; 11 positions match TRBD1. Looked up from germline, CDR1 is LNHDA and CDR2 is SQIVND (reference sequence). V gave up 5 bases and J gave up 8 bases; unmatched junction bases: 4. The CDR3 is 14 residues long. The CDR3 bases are TGTGCCAGTAGTTCCGGGACAGGGGGAGAAAAACTGTTTTTT. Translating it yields CASSSGTGGEKLFF.

The CDR3 coding sequence is TGTGCCAGCAGCTTAGAGGTGAGGATCAATCAGCCCCAGCATTTT. It is translated as CASSLEVRINQPQHF. The V gene is TRBV7-8, the J gene TRBJ1-5; no clear D. The CDR3 totals 15 residues. The V gene lost 1 base and the J gene lost 3 bases, with 10 bases spanning the gap. In germline, CDR1 is SGHVS, CDR2 FQNEAQ.

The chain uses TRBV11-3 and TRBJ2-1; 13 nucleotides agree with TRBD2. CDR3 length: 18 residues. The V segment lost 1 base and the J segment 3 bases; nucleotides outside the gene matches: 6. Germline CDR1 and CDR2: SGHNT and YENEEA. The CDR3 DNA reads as TGTGCCAGCAGCTTAGGGGTCGGACTAGCGGGAGTCTACAATGAGCAGTTCTTC. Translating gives CASSLGVGLAGVYNEQFF.

The DNA for the CDR3 is TGTGCCAGCAGCTCCACCGGGACTAGCGCCAGCCATGAGCAGTTCTTC. Its protein product is CASSSTGTSASHEQFF. This sequence joins TRBV13 and TRBJ2-1; TRBD2 matches at 10 bases. Looked up from germline, CDR1 is PRHDT and CDR2 is FYEKMQ (reference sequence). V shed 4 bases, J shed 8 bases, and the junction held 11 bases outside the gene matches. The CDR3 runs 16 residues.

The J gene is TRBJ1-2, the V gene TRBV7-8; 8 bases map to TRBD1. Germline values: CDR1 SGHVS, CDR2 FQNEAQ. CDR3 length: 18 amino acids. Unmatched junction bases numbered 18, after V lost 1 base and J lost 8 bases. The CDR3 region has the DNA TGTGCCAGCAGCTTAGGAGGAGGGACAGGTCCGCGTACTTGGGGCTACACCTTC. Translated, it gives CASSLGGGTGPRTWGYTF.

The CDR3 region is CASSYHRLEQFF. DNA of the CDR3: TGTGCCAGCAGTTACCATAGACTGGAGCAGTTCTTC. This chain joins TRBV6-7 and TRBJ2-1; D not resolved. TRBV6-7 is filed as an ORF, its function uncertain. The germline V and J ends were trimmed by 2 bases and 10 bases, with 9 bases remaining between them. The CDR3 totals 12 residues.

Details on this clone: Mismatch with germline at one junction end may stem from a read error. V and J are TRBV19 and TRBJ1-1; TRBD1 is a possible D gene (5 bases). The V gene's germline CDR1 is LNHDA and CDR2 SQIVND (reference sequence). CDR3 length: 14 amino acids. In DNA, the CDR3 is TGTGTCAGTAGTATTAATTGGGGCGGAAATGAAGCTTTCTTT. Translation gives CVSSINWGGNEAFF.

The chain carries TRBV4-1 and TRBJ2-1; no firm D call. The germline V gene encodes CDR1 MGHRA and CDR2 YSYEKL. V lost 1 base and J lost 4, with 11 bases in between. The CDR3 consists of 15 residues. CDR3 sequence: CASSQGPLLYNEQFF. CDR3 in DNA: TGCGCCAGCAGCCAAGGGCCGTTACTATACAATGAGCAGTTCTTC.

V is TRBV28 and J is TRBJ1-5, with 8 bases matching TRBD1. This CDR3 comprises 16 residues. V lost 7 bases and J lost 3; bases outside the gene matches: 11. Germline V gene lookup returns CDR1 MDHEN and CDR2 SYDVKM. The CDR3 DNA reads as TGTGCCAGCATTCGGACAGGGCTGGCCCCCAATCAGCCCCAGCATTTT. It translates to CASIRTGLAPNQPQHF.

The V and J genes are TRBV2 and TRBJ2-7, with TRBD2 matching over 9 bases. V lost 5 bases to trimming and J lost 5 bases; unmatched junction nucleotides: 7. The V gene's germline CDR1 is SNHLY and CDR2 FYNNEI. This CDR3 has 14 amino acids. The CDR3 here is CASSRHSGSDEQYF. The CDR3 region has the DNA TGTGCCAGCAGTCGGCATAGCGGGAGTGACGAGCAGTACTTC.

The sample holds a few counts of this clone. The CDR3 sequence is CAISESDREVSGANVLTF. CDR3 DNA: TGTGCCATCAGTGAGTCGGACAGGGAGGTTTCTGGGGCCAACGTCCTGACTTTC. The rearrangement links TRBV10-3 to TRBJ2-6, with 8 bases lining up with TRBD1. Unmatched junction bases numbered 5, after V lost 0 bases and J lost 1 base. This CDR3 is 18 amino acids long. Germline CDR1 reads ENHRY; CDR2 reads SYGVKD.

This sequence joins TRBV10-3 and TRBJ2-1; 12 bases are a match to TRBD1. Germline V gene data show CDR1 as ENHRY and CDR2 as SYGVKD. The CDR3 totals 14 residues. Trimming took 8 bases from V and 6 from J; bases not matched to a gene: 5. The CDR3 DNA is TGTGCCATCTCCCGGGGACAGGGGGCCAATGAGCAGTTCTTC. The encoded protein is CAISRGQGANEQFF.

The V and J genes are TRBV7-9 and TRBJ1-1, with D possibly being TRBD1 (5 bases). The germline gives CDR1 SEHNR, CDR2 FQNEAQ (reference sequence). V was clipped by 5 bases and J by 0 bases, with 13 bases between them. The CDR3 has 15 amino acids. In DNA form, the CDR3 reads TGTGCCAGCAGCCACAGGACGGGAGTGAACACTGAAGCTTTCTTT. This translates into CASSHRTGVNTEAFF.

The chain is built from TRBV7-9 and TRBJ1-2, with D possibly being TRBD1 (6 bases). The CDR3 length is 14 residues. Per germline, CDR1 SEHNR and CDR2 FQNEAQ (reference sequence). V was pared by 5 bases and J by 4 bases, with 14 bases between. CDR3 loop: CASSPDSWGYGYTF. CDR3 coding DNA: TGTGCCAGCAGCCCGGACAGTTGGGGCTATGGCTACACCTTC.

The CDR3 loop is CASSLQMGSQETQYF. The CDR3 DNA reads as TGTGCCAGCAGCTTACAGATGGGCAGCCAAGAGACCCAGTACTTC. The rearrangement links TRBV7-9 to TRBJ2-5; unclear D gene. CDR1 is SEHNR, CDR2 FQNEAQ, per germline (reference sequence). The ends were cut back, 2 bases at V and 1 base at J, with 11 bases in the middle. The CDR3 runs 15 residues.

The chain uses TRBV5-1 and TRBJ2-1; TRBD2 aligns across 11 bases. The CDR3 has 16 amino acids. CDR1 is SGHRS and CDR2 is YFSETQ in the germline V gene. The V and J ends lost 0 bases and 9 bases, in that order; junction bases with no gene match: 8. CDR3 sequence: CASSLASGGLPGEQFF. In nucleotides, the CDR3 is TGCGCCAGCAGCTTGGCTAGCGGGGGGTTACCGGGTGAGCAGTTCTTC.

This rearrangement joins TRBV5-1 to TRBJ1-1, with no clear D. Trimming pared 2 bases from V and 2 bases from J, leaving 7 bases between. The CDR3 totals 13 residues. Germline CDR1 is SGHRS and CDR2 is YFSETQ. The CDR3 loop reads CASSFSGNTEAFF. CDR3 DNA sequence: TGCGCCAGCAGCTTTTCAGGTAACACTGAAGCTTTCTTT.

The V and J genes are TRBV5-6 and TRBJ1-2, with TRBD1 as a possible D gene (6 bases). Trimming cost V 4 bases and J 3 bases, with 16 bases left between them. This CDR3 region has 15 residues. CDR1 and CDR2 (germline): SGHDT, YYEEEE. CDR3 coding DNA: TGTGCCAGCAGCCTGAACAGGGACGGAGACTATGGCTACACCTTC. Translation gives CASSLNRDGDYGYTF. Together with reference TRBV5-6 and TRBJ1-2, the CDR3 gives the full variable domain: DAGVTQSPTHLIKTRGQQVTLRCSPKSGHDTVSWYQQALGQGPQFIFQYYEEEERQRGNFPDRFSGHQFPNYSSELNVNALLLGDSALYLCASSLNRDGDYGYTFGSGTRLTVV.

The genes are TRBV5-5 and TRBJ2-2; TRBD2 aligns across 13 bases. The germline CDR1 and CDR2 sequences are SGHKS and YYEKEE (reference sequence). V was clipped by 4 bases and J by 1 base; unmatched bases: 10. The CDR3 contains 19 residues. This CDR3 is CASSPALAGGPGNTGELFF. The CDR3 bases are TGTGCCAGCAGCCCCGCACTAGCGGGAGGGCCCGGGAACACCGGGGAGCTGTTTTTT.

Here the CDR3 reads CASSLRTVSGNTIYF. CDR3 in DNA: TGTGCCAGCAGCCTGCGGACAGTCTCTGGAAACACCATATATTTT. The rearrangement uses TRBV3-1 (or the pseudogene TRBV3-2) and TRBJ1-3; D may be TRBD1 (6 bases). CDR1 is LGHDT and CDR2 is YNNKEL in the germline V gene (reference sequence). V gave up 4 bases and J gave up 0 bases, with 10 bases separating them. The CDR3 runs to 15 residues.

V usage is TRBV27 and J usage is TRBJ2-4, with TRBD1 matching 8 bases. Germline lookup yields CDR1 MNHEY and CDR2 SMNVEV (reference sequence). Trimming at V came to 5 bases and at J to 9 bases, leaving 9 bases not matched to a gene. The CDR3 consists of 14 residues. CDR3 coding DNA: TGTGCCAGCAGTCCGGGACAGGTCCAAAGCATTCAGTACTTC. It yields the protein CASSPGQVQSIQYF.

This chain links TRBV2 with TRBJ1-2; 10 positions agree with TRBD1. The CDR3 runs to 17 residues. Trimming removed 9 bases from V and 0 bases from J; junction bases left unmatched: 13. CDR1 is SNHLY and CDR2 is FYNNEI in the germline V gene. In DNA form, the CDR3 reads TGTGCCAGTCGTTTCCGGACAGGGGGATCAGCTAACTATGGCTACACCTTC. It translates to CASRFRTGGSANYGYTF.

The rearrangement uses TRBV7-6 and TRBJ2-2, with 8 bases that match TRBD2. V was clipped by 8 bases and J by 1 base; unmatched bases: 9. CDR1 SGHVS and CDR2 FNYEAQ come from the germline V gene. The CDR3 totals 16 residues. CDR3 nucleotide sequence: TGTGCCAGCCGGGGGGGCGGGCCCGTGAACACCGGGGAGCTGTTTTTT. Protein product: CASRGGGPVNTGELFF.

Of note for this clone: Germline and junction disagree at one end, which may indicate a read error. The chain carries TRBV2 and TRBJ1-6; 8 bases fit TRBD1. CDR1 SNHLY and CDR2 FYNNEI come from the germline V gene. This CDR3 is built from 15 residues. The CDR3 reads CASSAVGQGDSPPHF. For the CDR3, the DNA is TGTGCCAGCAGCGCCGTCGGACAGGGAGATTCACCCCCCCACTTT.